This T cell receptor (beta chain) was identified in a study of post-analysis software for immune sequencing data. Germline-derived CDR1 and CDR2 are MNHNS and SASEGT. The ends lost 6 bases at V and 7 bases at J; junction bases unmatched: 2. The CDR3 sequence is 14 residues long. About this clonotype itself: Its target is not known.

Regarding the study as a whole: With F measure, samples from one preparation batch clustered together strongly. TRBV segments more frequent in patients than in controls numbered about five and included TRBV5-6, TRBV5-1 and TRBV20-1. Compared with controls, patients showed significantly lower normalized Chao1 diversity.

Each TCR beta cDNA library carried unique molecular identifiers. One entry per CDR3 protein, called by TCRdb with MiXCR from the PCR reads. The sample lists approximately 350,000 distinct CDR3 sequences; approximately 33% were seen once. The rearrangement uses TRBV6-1 and TRBJ2-1; 14 positions agree with TRBD2. The specimen sequenced was blood. The receptor's source is a girl under 18 with multiple sclerosis. CDR3 amino acids: CASRRTSGGNEQFF. CDR3 DNA: TGTGCCAGCAGACGGACTAGCGGGGGGAATGAGCAGTTCTTC.